This T cell receptor beta chain was captured by sequencing in a study of T cells after yellow fever vaccination. This clonotype was observed many times. Study-level findings and limits: A minor fraction of clonotypes spanned both CD4 and CD8 compartments. Reappearance after the booster was seen for most primary-vaccination clones, at roughly 96% CD4 and 85% to 90% CD8. Sorted repertoires could include abundant contaminating clonotypes from bulk cells.

Template-switching 5'RACE yielded the TCR cDNA; a universal primer site and UMIs were added in the process. TCRdb fed the 5' RACE reads into MiXCR, producing one record per CDR3 protein. The sample includes about 30,000 distinct CDR3 sequences, approximately 6% of them seen just once. The CDR3 is 17 residues long. Germline loops: CDR1 LGHNA, CDR2 YSLEER. J gave up 2 bases and V 0 bases, and 7 bases lay outside the gene matches. The sequence was collected from a man between 25 and 39 years old who received the YFV17D yellow fever vaccine. The chain recombines TRBV4-3 with TRBJ2-7; TRBD1 matches at 10 bases. This material consisted of PBMCs, either bulk or a sorted T-cell subset (CD4+, CD8+, memory, or dextramer-sorted; not recorded which), taken on the day of the yellow fever booster vaccination. CDR3 nucleotide sequence: TGCGCCAGCAGCCAAGATTGGGCGGGACAGGGGACCTACGAGCAGTACTTC. Translated: CASSQDWAGQGTYEQYF.